This TCR beta chain was observed in a study of control samples from healthy donors and cancer patients. TCRdb's copy holds only in-frame clones and misses some; the assay was immunoSEQ multiplex PCR. Among 100,000 to 150,000 clones listed, about 87% were seen once. Sequencing input: blood. The sequence came from a man between 60 and 70 years old in good health.

The CDR3 is CASSEAGGYEQYF. CDR3 sequence (DNA): TGTGCCAGCAGTGAGGCAGGGGGTTACGAGCAGTACTTC. The gene calls are TRBV28 and TRBJ2-7; 7 nucleotides line up with TRBD1. Germline CDR1 is MDHEN and CDR2 is SYDVKM. Trimming at V came to 5 bases and at J to 4 bases, leaving 5 bases not matched to a gene. The CDR3 has 13 amino acids.